This entry concerns a single T cell receptor (beta chain). What antigen it recognizes has not been identified. No much larger clone exists at a distance of one base, and base qualities are not known. The entry originates in a study of blood T cell repertoires in COVID-19 (TCRdb year 2020). Context from the whole study: Collaborator samples came from the United States, Italy and Spain and covered acute and convalescent phases of COVID-19. The material from the prospective study consisted of cDNA or gDNA derived from T cells, B-cell-depleted T cells, or PBMCs. Samples came from the ongoing ImmuneRACE study (first 160 participants) plus 1,254 subjects from 6 global collaborators. The repertoires were made available in a free public database intended to serve as a resource for research on the immune response to SARS-CoV-2. The sample metadata nearly always contained a de-identified subject ID, COVID-19 status, age in years and sex. Deeply sampled blood TCRbeta repertoires from subjects exposed to, actively infected with, or recovered from COVID-19 were included in the dataset. Where HLA class I and class II types were available, the types were taken from metadata supplied by the sample provider, not from assay-based typing. Points the paper makes about the study in general: How much clinical and demographic metadata was included differed by source and by participant, and the metadata was provided uncurated.

The CDR3 spans 14 residues, from the cysteine through the phenylalanine. Just CDR3 DNA is preserved here, 42 bases in frame from base 1. The germline V gene yields MNHEY for CDR1 and SVGAGI for CDR2. V trim: 10 bases; J trim: 0 bases; unmatched bases: 9. Collaborating institutions collected whole blood in K2EDTA tubes following their own protocols. Collaborator samples were shipped for TCRbeta analysis as frozen whole blood, isolated PBMCs, or DNA extracted from either sample type. The immunoSEQ Assay, a bias-controlled multiplex PCR, was used to amplify TCRbeta CDR3 regions from genomic DNA. The authors' pipeline ran thus. The number of nucleated cells in each sample was estimated by amplification of reference gene primers within the assay. Sequence reads were collapsed and filtered to measure the absolute abundance of every unique TCRbeta CDR3 rearrangement. Productive Simpson clonality was computed per sample as the square root of Simpson's diversity index over productive rearrangements. Held by TCRdb, this immuneACCESS table contains in-frame sequences only and omits some clones. Under half of the omission traces to an unresolved V gene where checked; the cause of the rest is unknown. V and J calls plus clone size are reproduced from that table; the DNA served to infer D and trimming. The sample table lists around 220,000 clones, around 86% of them with a count of one. Together, the top ten hold 3.5% to 5% of the sample.

The chain employs TRBV6-5 and TRBJ2-7, with TRBD1 identical over 7 junction bases. The specimen was peripheral blood. This TCR derives from a man in his fifties or sixties with acute or convalescent COVID-19. The DNA is TGTGCCATCAGACGGGACAGCCACTCCTACGAGCAGTACTTC. Its protein product is CAIRRDSHSYEQYF.